These T cell receptor beta chains were read from a single sample in a study of blood T cell repertoires in COVID-19. The protocol was immunoSEQ multiplex PCR, while the TCRdb copy is restricted to in-frame clones and leaves out a portion. The repertoire includes hundreds of thousands of clones, more than 85% of them detected once, and roughly 0.69% sits in the top ten. Sequenced input: peripheral blood. The origin of the receptors is a middle-aged man with acute or convalescent COVID-19. The CDR3 runs from the conserved cysteine through the conserved F or W. The D gene is left open where the match is weak. Size tells how often a clone was seen (once, few, many) or the class of an expanded clone, and some rows leave it out.

cdr3_aa: CASSVEGRGWDEQFF; cdr3_nt: TGTGCCAGCAGCGTAGAGGGCAGGGGTTGGGATGAGCAGTTCTTC; clone_size: .; j_call: TRBJ2-1; v_call: TRBV9; d_call: .
cdr3_aa: CASSIDPGNEQFF; cdr3_nt: TGTGCCAGTAGTATAGATCCAGGCAATGAGCAGTTCTTC; clone_size: .; j_call: TRBJ2-1; v_call: TRBV19; d_call: .
cdr3_aa: CASSPTGRAEAFF; cdr3_nt: TGTGCCAGCAGCCCTACGGGTCGGGCTGAAGCTTTCTTT; clone_size: .; j_call: TRBJ1-1; v_call: TRBV7-2; d_call: .
cdr3_aa: CSVFPGRGLNEQFF; cdr3_nt: TGCAGCGTCTTCCCGGGAAGGGGGCTCAATGAGCAGTTCTTC; clone_size: few; j_call: TRBJ2-1; v_call: TRBV29-1; d_call: TRBD1
cdr3_aa: CASSEPGGSGANVLTF; cdr3_nt: TGTGCCAGCAGTGAACCGGGGGGGTCTGGGGCCAACGTCCTGACTTTC; clone_size: .; j_call: TRBJ2-6; v_call: TRBV6-1; d_call: TRBD2
cdr3_aa: CASSPGLISNQPQHF; cdr3_nt: TGTGCCAGCAGCCCCGGACTGATTAGCAATCAGCCCCAGCATTTT; clone_size: .; j_call: TRBJ1-5; v_call: TRBV6-2/TRBV6-3; d_call: .
cdr3_aa: CASSSGYGYTF; cdr3_nt: TGTGCCAGCAGCTCAGGCTATGGCTACACCTTC; clone_size: .; j_call: TRBJ1-2; v_call: TRBV12-3/TRBV12-4; d_call: .
cdr3_aa: CSVERPWGGGKDTQYF; cdr3_nt: TGCAGCGTTGAAAGGCCGTGGGGAGGGGGAAAAGATACGCAGTATTTT; clone_size: .; j_call: TRBJ2-3; v_call: TRBV29-1; d_call: .
cdr3_aa: CASSSGTSGSYEQYF; cdr3_nt: TGTGCCAGCAGTTCCGGGACTAGCGGCTCGTATGAGCAGTACTTC; clone_size: .; j_call: TRBJ2-7; v_call: TRBV6-6; d_call: TRBD2
cdr3_aa: CASSLAGMGWFF; cdr3_nt: TGTGCCAGCAGTCTAGCGGGAATGGGTTGGTTCTTC; clone_size: .; j_call: TRBJ2-1; v_call: TRBV6-2/TRBV6-3; d_call: TRBD2
cdr3_aa: CASRPGGSNYGYTF; cdr3_nt: TGTGCCAGCAGACCCGGGGGGTCGAACTATGGCTACACCTTC; clone_size: .; j_call: TRBJ1-2; v_call: TRBV2; d_call: .
cdr3_aa: CASSLDRVSTGELFF; cdr3_nt: TGTGCCAGCAGCTTGGACAGGGTTTCTACCGGGGAGCTGTTTTTT; clone_size: .; j_call: TRBJ2-2; v_call: TRBV5-4; d_call: .
cdr3_aa: CASSPTGAAGTEAFF; cdr3_nt: TGTGCCAGCAGCCCTACAGGGGCGGCGGGCACTGAAGCTTTCTTT; clone_size: .; j_call: TRBJ1-1; v_call: TRBV7-3; d_call: TRBD1
cdr3_aa: CASSTSDSSYGYTF; cdr3_nt: .; clone_size: .; j_call: TRBJ1-2; v_call: TRBV25-1; d_call: .
cdr3_aa: CASTIGEPNEQFF; cdr3_nt: TGTGCCAGCACCATAGGGGAACCCAATGAGCAGTTCTTC; clone_size: .; j_call: TRBJ2-1; v_call: TRBV28; d_call: .
cdr3_aa: CASSIGGQAVGYTF; cdr3_nt: TGTGCCAGTAGTATAGGGGGACAGGCGGTTGGCTACACCTTC; clone_size: .; j_call: TRBJ1-2; v_call: TRBV19; d_call: TRBD1
cdr3_aa: CASSQRDISYEQYF; cdr3_nt: TGTGCCAGCAGTCAACGGGACATCTCCTACGAGCAGTACTTC; clone_size: .; j_call: TRBJ2-7; v_call: TRBV6-5; d_call: .
cdr3_aa: CASSPPGTPRTPNEQFF; cdr3_nt: TGTGCCAGCTCACCACCAGGGACTCCCCGTACCCCCAATGAGCAGTTCTTC; clone_size: .; j_call: TRBJ2-1; v_call: TRBV18; d_call: .
cdr3_aa: CASSSRGGLLTDTQYF; cdr3_nt: TGTGCCAGCAGTTCTCGGGGGGGGCTTCTCACAGATACGCAGTATTTT; clone_size: .; j_call: TRBJ2-3; v_call: TRBV28; d_call: TRBD2
cdr3_aa: CASSYSGAGGHEQYF; cdr3_nt: TGTGCCAGCAGTTACTCGGGGGCAGGGGGCCACGAGCAGTACTTC; clone_size: .; j_call: TRBJ2-7; v_call: TRBV6-5; d_call: TRBD1
cdr3_aa: CASSLGAGGYEQYF; cdr3_nt: TGTGCCAGCAGCTTAGGGGCAGGGGGCTACGAGCAGTACTTC; clone_size: .; j_call: TRBJ2-7; v_call: TRBV11-2; d_call: TRBD1
cdr3_aa: CASSSNWGGTDTQYF; cdr3_nt: TGCGCCAGCAGCTCCAACTGGGGGGGGACAGATACGCAGTATTTT; clone_size: .; j_call: TRBJ2-3; v_call: TRBV5-1; d_call: TRBD2
cdr3_aa: CASSLSIGGVQETQYF; cdr3_nt: TGTGCCAGCAGTTTATCGATAGGGGGGGTTCAAGAGACCCAGTACTTC; clone_size: once; j_call: TRBJ2-5; v_call: TRBV27; d_call: .
cdr3_aa: CSVGRDYGYTF; cdr3_nt: TGCAGCGTTGGGCGGGACTATGGCTACACCTTC; clone_size: .; j_call: TRBJ1-2; v_call: TRBV29-1; d_call: .
cdr3_aa: CASSLGTSSYNEQFF; cdr3_nt: TGTGCCAGCAGCCTTGGGACTAGCTCCTACAATGAGCAGTTCTTC; clone_size: .; j_call: TRBJ2-1; v_call: TRBV4-2; d_call: TRBD2
cdr3_aa: CASSLAGEGGSYNSPLHF; cdr3_nt: TGTGCCAGCAGCTTGGCAGGGGAGGGGGGCTCCTATAATTCACCCCTCCACTTT; clone_size: .; j_call: TRBJ1-6; v_call: TRBV5-4; d_call: .
cdr3_aa: CAWNRGSDYGYTF; cdr3_nt: TGTGCCTGGAATCGGGGGTCGGACTATGGCTACACCTTC; clone_size: .; j_call: TRBJ1-2; v_call: TRBV30; d_call: .
cdr3_aa: CASGTGRGLFF; cdr3_nt: TGTGCCAGCGGTACAGGGAGAGGCCTTTTCTTC; clone_size: .; j_call: TRBJ1-2; v_call: TRBV2; d_call: .
cdr3_aa: CASSTGLNNEQFF; cdr3_nt: TGTGCCAGCAGCACGGGACTCAACAATGAGCAGTTCTTC; clone_size: .; j_call: TRBJ2-1; v_call: TRBV2; d_call: .
cdr3_aa: CAISGGRANQPQHF; cdr3_nt: TGTGCCATCAGTGGGGGCAGGGCGAATCAGCCCCAGCATTTT; clone_size: .; j_call: TRBJ1-5; v_call: TRBV10-3; d_call: .
cdr3_aa: CASSQDPWTGRNTIYF; cdr3_nt: TGCGCCAGCAGCCAAGATCCCTGGACAGGGAGGAACACCATATATTTT; clone_size: .; j_call: TRBJ1-3; v_call: TRBV4-1; d_call: TRBD1
cdr3_aa: CASKGQSSGNTIYF; cdr3_nt: TGTGCCAGTAAGGGGCAGTCCTCTGGAAACACCATATATTTT; clone_size: .; j_call: TRBJ1-3; v_call: TRBV19; d_call: .
cdr3_aa: CASTSGTHNEQFF; cdr3_nt: TGTGCCAGCACGTCGGGAACCCACAATGAGCAGTTCTTC; clone_size: once; j_call: TRBJ2-1; v_call: TRBV27; d_call: .
cdr3_aa: CASSYPGQADGYTF; cdr3_nt: TGTGCCAGCAGTTATCCCGGACAGGCAGATGGCTACACCTTC; clone_size: .; j_call: TRBJ1-2; v_call: TRBV6-6; d_call: TRBD1
cdr3_aa: CASSRGPGGRDYNEQFF; cdr3_nt: TGTGCCAGCAGCAGGGGGCCTGGGGGACGGGACTACAATGAGCAGTTCTTC; clone_size: .; j_call: TRBJ2-1; v_call: TRBV21-1; d_call: .
cdr3_aa: CASRLLADYSPLHF; cdr3_nt: TGTGCAAGTCGCTTATTAGCAGATTATTCACCCCTCCACTTT; clone_size: .; j_call: TRBJ1-6; v_call: TRBV12-2; d_call: .
cdr3_aa: CASSLGGFGGQPQHF; cdr3_nt: TGTGCCAGCAGTTTGGGGGGATTTGGGGGTCAGCCCCAGCATTTT; clone_size: .; j_call: TRBJ1-5; v_call: TRBV28; d_call: .
cdr3_aa: CASSVWTSDTQYF; cdr3_nt: TGTGCCAGCAGCGTCTGGACTTCTGATACGCAGTATTTT; clone_size: .; j_call: TRBJ2-3; v_call: TRBV9; d_call: .
cdr3_aa: CASSYFKAGLKETQYF; cdr3_nt: TGTGCCAGCAGTTACTTTAAGGCAGGCCTTAAAGAGACCCAGTACTTC; clone_size: .; j_call: TRBJ2-5; v_call: TRBV6-6; d_call: .
cdr3_aa: CASVGGGVPDTQYF; cdr3_nt: TGCGCCAGCGTGGGCGGGGGGGTTCCGGATACGCAGTATTTT; clone_size: .; j_call: TRBJ2-3; v_call: TRBV5-1; d_call: TRBD2
cdr3_aa: CASSLLTDGYTF; cdr3_nt: TGTGCCAGCAGTTTATTGACTGATGGCTACACCTTC; clone_size: .; j_call: TRBJ1-2; v_call: TRBV28; d_call: .
cdr3_aa: CSASEGAAKNIQYF; cdr3_nt: TGCAGTGCTAGTGAGGGGGCGGCCAAAAACATTCAGTACTTC; clone_size: .; j_call: TRBJ2-4; v_call: TRBV20-1; d_call: TRBD1
cdr3_aa: CASSQEEMTGLGTDTQYF; cdr3_nt: TGCGCCAGCAGCCAAGAAGAGATGACAGGGCTAGGCACAGATACGCAGTATTTT; clone_size: .; j_call: TRBJ2-3; v_call: TRBV4-1; d_call: TRBD1
cdr3_aa: CASSLFTGVTRSQHF; cdr3_nt: TGTGCCAGCAGTTTGTTTACAGGGGTGACCAGGTCCCAGCATTTT; clone_size: .; j_call: TRBJ1-5; v_call: TRBV28; d_call: TRBD1
cdr3_aa: CASSQDGTGSNQPQHF; cdr3_nt: TGCGCCAGCAGCCAAGACGGGACAGGGAGCAATCAGCCCCAGCATTTT; clone_size: .; j_call: TRBJ1-5; v_call: TRBV4-1; d_call: TRBD1
cdr3_aa: CASSLWGNSGEVKAFF; cdr3_nt: TGCGCCAGCAGCTTGTGGGGGAACAGTGGGGAGGTGAAAGCTTTCTTT; clone_size: .; j_call: TRBJ1-1; v_call: TRBV5-1; d_call: .
cdr3_aa: CASSYGWTDLNTEAFF; cdr3_nt: TGTGCCAGCAGTTACGGGTGGACAGACCTGAACACTGAAGCTTTCTTT; clone_size: few; j_call: TRBJ1-1; v_call: TRBV6-5; d_call: .
cdr3_aa: CASSRPGTSGRGAYEQYF; cdr3_nt: TGTGCCAGCAGCCGACCCGGGACTAGCGGAAGGGGGGCCTACGAGCAGTACTTC; clone_size: .; j_call: TRBJ2-7; v_call: TRBV3-1/TRBV3-2; d_call: TRBD2
cdr3_aa: CASCGPAHTEAFF; cdr3_nt: TGTGCCAGCTGCGGGCCAGCGCACACTGAAGCTTTCTTT; clone_size: .; j_call: TRBJ1-1; v_call: TRBV2; d_call: .
cdr3_aa: CASRPVQGPYGYTF; cdr3_nt: TGTGCCAGCAGACCAGTCCAGGGTCCCTATGGCTACACCTTC; clone_size: .; j_call: TRBJ1-2; v_call: TRBV28; d_call: .
cdr3_aa: CASSSSRLAEFREQYF; cdr3_nt: TGTGCCAGCAGTTCTTCCCGACTAGCGGAGTTTAGAGAGCAGTACTTC; clone_size: .; j_call: TRBJ2-7; v_call: TRBV28; d_call: TRBD2
cdr3_aa: CATSAPLGTSGSDEQFF; cdr3_nt: TGTGCCACCAGTGCACCTCTAGGGACTAGCGGGAGCGATGAGCAGTTCTTC; clone_size: .; j_call: TRBJ2-1; v_call: TRBV24-1; d_call: TRBD2
cdr3_aa: CASSYGQGALNYTF; cdr3_nt: TGTGCCAGCAGTTACGGGCAGGGGGCGCTTAACTACACCTTC; clone_size: .; j_call: TRBJ1-2; v_call: TRBV6-6; d_call: TRBD1
cdr3_aa: CASSPPGTKVADTQYF; cdr3_nt: TGTGCCAGCAGCCCCCCCGGGACTAAGGTCGCAGATACGCAGTATTTT; clone_size: .; j_call: TRBJ2-3; v_call: TRBV7-9; d_call: TRBD2